Listed below are T cell receptor beta chains from one sample, sequenced in a study of T cells in Graves' hyperthyroidism and ophthalmopathy. One entry per CDR3 protein, called by TCRdb with MiXCR from the multiplex PCR reads. Among 250,000 or so distinct CDR3 sequences, 16% were seen once, and the ten largest hold around 28%. Sequenced: blood. The receptors stem from a young woman with Graves' ophthalmopathy. CDR3s include the opening cysteine and the closing phenylalanine or tryptophan. The D gene is left open where the match is weak. Rows may omit the clone size; those that give it use once, few, many or a size class.

clone size	CDR3 length	V gene	D gene	J gene	CDR3 protein	CDR3 DNA
many	12	TRBV12-3/TRBV12-4	.	TRBJ2-3	CASSLRRNTQYF	TGTGCCAGCAGTTTAAGACGGAATACGCAGTATTTT
many	15	TRBV29-1	.	TRBJ2-1	CSVEDPRLTYNEQFF	TGCAGCGTTGAAGATCCGCGACTCACCTACAATGAGCAGTTCTTC
many	13	TRBV2	.	TRBJ1-5	CASSEYRDQPQHF	TGTGCCAGCAGTGAATATAGGGATCAGCCCCAGCATTTT
many	19	TRBV11-2	.	TRBJ2-3	CASTQTGTLGGGRRDTQYF	TGTGCCAGCACTCAGACAGGGACGTTAGGCGGGGGTCGCAGAGATACGCAGTATTTT
many	12	TRBV20-1	.	TRBJ2-5	CSARVGWETQYF	TGCAGTGCTAGAGTTGGGTGGGAGACCCAGTACTTC
few	15	TRBV19	TRBD1	TRBJ2-3	CASSRGQVSTDTQYF	TGTGCCAGTAGTAGGGGACAGGTTAGCACAGATACGCAGTATTTT
.	15	TRBV7-2	.	TRBJ2-5	CASSLDGGQGETQYF	TGTGCCAGCAGCTTAGACGGGGGGCAGGGGGAGACCCAGTACTTC
many	14	TRBV13	.	TRBJ2-1	CASSEQGIYNEQFF	TGTGCCAGCAGCGAACAGGGAATATACAATGAGCAGTTCTTC
many	16	TRBV4-1	.	TRBJ2-2	CASSHVRDQGPGELFF	TGCGCCAGCAGCCACGTCCGGGACCAGGGTCCCGGGGAGCTGTTTTTT
many	15	TRBV28	.	TRBJ1-2	CASSRDRPANYGYTF	TGTGCCAGCAGCCGAGACAGACCAGCTAACTATGGCTACACCTTC
many	15	TRBV5-1	.	TRBJ1-3	CASSLAPSAGNTIYF	TGCGCCAGCAGCTTGGCCCCGAGTGCTGGAAACACCATATATTTT
few	16	TRBV6-1	.	TRBJ2-7	CASSSYGHDPPYEQYF	TGTGCCAGCAGTAGCTACGGACACGATCCGCCCTACGAGCAGTACTTC
many	12	TRBV10-3	.	TRBJ2-5	CAISEPQETQYF	TGTGCCATCAGTGAGCCCCAAGAGACCCAGTACTTC
.	16	TRBV6-1	TRBD2	TRBJ2-3	CASQLILAPRTDTQYF	TGTGCCAGCCAACTGATACTAGCGCCGCGCACAGATACGCAGTATTTT
.	17	TRBV10-1	.	TRBJ2-7	CAISKNFETHPVYEQYF	TGCGCCATCTCGAAAAACTTCGAGACTCATCCCGTCTACGAGCAGTACTTC
many	14	TRBV6-1	.	TRBJ1-4	CASSRGAANEKLFF	TGTGCCAGCAGCAGGGGTGCGGCTAATGAAAAACTGTTTTTT
few	18	TRBV19	TRBD2	TRBJ2-2	CASSSPRLAGGPVGELFF	TGTGCCAGTAGTTCCCCCAGACTAGCGGGAGGGCCAGTCGGGGAGCTGTTTTTT
many	13	TRBV18	.	TRBJ1-1	CASSPQVNTEAFF	TGTGCCAGCTCACCCCAGGTGAACACTGAAGCTTTCTTT
many	14	TRBV12-5	TRBD1	TRBJ1-4	CASGPGQGTEKLFF	TGTGCTAGTGGCCCGGGACAGGGGACTGAAAAACTGTTTTTT
many	14	TRBV5-1	TRBD1	TRBJ1-1	CASSQNRGNTEAFF	TGCGCCAGCAGCCAAAACAGGGGGAACACTGAAGCTTTCTTT
many	15	TRBV20-1	.	TRBJ2-3	CSARGRGQPKDTQYF	TGCAGTGCTAGAGGGAGGGGACAGCCAAAAGATACGCAGTATTTT